The sequence of this TCR beta chain was determined in a study of blood T cells in healthy people across ages. The CDR3 runs 16 residues. CDR1 and CDR2 from the germline V gene are MNHEY and SVGEGT. After removal of 0 bases from V and 7 bases from J, the junction contained 9 bases not matched to a gene. A second PCR of about 7 to 11 cycles used a sample-barcoded 5' primer and a J-beta primer mix. A single record per CDR3 protein comes from TCRdb applying MiXCR to the 5' RACE reads. Of 1.4 million to 1.5 million distinct CDR3 sequences listed, around two fifths are singletons. The V gene is TRBV6-2 or TRBV6-3, the J gene TRBJ2-1; 7 nucleotides match TRBD2. The sequence was collected from a woman between 18 and 30 years old in good health. Source material: blood. This CDR3 is CASSYSTLAVKNEQFF. DNA for the CDR3: TGTGCCAGCAGTTACTCGACCCTAGCGGTTAAGAATGAGCAGTTCTTC.